Listed here is a single T cell receptor (beta chain). What it binds is not known. A much larger clone lies a single base off, so this may be a read error. A second PCR of about 6 to 11 cycles used a sample-barcoded 5' primer and a J-beta primer mix. Sequencing yielded, for each sample, at least 3 million paired-end reads carrying CDR3. A single record per CDR3 protein comes from TCRdb applying MiXCR to the 5' RACE reads. In the table there are some 880,000 distinct CDR3 sequences, 30% to 45% of which are singletons. The data derive from a study of blood T cells in healthy people across ages. Study results and caveats: Roughly linear declines in TCR beta diversity per million T cells occurred with age. The study found TCR beta diversity correlated strongly with naive T cell percentage. When set beside aged donors, long-lived donors presented more naive CD4+ cells and higher diversity.

This CDR3 comprises 13 residues. Germline V gene sequence: CDR1 SSHAT, CDR2 FNYEAQ (reference sequence). Between the trimmed V and J ends, which lost 2 bases and 7 bases, there was a span of 12 bases. The sample taken for sequencing was blood. The rearrangement uses TRBV7-7 and TRBJ2-7, with D perhaps assigned TRBD1 or TRBD2 (6 bases each). The receptor's source is a man between 18 and 35 years old in good health. CDR3 protein: CASSLWGADEQYF. Written as DNA, the CDR3 is TGTGCCAGCAGCTTATGGGGGGCAGATGAGCAGTACTTC. The full variable domain, completed using reference TRBV7-7 and TRBJ2-7, is GAGVSQSPRYKVTKRGQDVTLRCDPISSHATLYWYQQALGQGPEFLTYFNYEAQPDKSGLPSDRFSAERPEGSISTLTIQRTEQRDSAMYRCASSLWGADEQYFGPGTRLTVT.